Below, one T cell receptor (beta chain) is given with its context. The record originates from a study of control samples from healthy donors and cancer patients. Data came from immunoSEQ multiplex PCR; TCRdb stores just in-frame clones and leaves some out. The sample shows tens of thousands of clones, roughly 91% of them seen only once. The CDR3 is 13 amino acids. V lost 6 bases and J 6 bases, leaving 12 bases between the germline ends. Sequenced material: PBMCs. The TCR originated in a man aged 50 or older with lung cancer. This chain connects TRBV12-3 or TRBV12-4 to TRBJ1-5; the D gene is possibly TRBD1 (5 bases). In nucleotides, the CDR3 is TGTGCCAGCAGGAGGGGTACGAGTCAGCCCCAGCATTTT. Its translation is CASRRGTSQPQHF.